This is a list of T cell receptor beta chains from one sample in a study of shared clonotypes between healthy human individuals. Some clones are missing from TCRdb's copy, which holds only in-frame ones; the method was immunoSEQ multiplex PCR. Of around 940,000 clones detected, over 60% appear once; the ten largest clones hold about 1.5%. What was sequenced was memory CD4+ T cells sorted from blood. These receptors all come from a man aged 18 to 30 in good health. The CDR3 runs from the conserved cysteine through the conserved F or W. The D gene is left open where the match is weak. Part of the rows lack a size; the others show once, few, many or a class for expanded clones.

-	TRBV2	TRBJ1-2	-	CASTPPGFYGYTF	TGTGCCAGCACCCCGCCAGGGTTCTATGGCTACACCTTC
-	TRBV5-1	TRBJ2-5	TRBD2	CASSLASGPEETQYF	TGCGCCAGCAGCTTGGCTAGCGGACCTGAAGAGACCCAGTACTTC
-	TRBV2	TRBJ2-7	TRBD2	CASSAGTSVEQYF	TGTGCCAGCAGCGCCGGGACTAGCGTCGAGCAGTACTTC
-	TRBV15	TRBJ2-5	TRBD1	CATSRDLDRGGRGETQYF	TGTGCCACCAGCAGAGATTTAGATCGAGGGGGCAGGGGAGAGACCCAGTACTTC
few	TRBV7-9	TRBJ1-2	-	CASSLTGPKNGYTF	TGTGCCAGCAGCTTGACGGGACCGAAAAATGGCTACACCTTC
-	TRBV6-5	TRBJ2-7	-	CASSYSWQGTYEQYF	TGTGCCAGCAGTTACTCATGGCAGGGGACCTACGAGCAGTACTTC
-	TRBV7-2	TRBJ1-1	TRBD1	CASSLRQGGGEAFF	TGTGCCAGCAGCTTACGACAGGGAGGGGGTGAAGCTTTCTTT
once	TRBV5-4	TRBJ2-1	TRBD2	CASSFPSGTNNEQFF	TGTGCCAGCAGCTTTCCTAGCGGGACCAACAATGAGCAGTTCTTC
-	TRBV29-1	TRBJ1-2	TRBD1	CSVRTGVGYTF	TGCAGCGTGCGGACAGGGGTAGGCTACACCTTC
-	TRBV7-2	TRBJ2-7	-	CASRTGGASSYEQYF	TGTGCCAGCAGAACAGGGGGGGCGAGCTCCTACGAGCAGTACTTC
-	TRBV6-6	TRBJ1-5	TRBD1	CASSDRGTGGSQPQHF	TGTGCCAGCAGCGACAGAGGGACAGGGGGAAGTCAGCCCCAGCATTTT
-	TRBV19	TRBJ2-3	-	CASSIWGERDTQYF	TGTGCCAGTAGTATATGGGGTGAGAGAGATACGCAGTATTTT
-	TRBV21-1	TRBJ2-7	-	CASSRKSPPYEQYF	TGTGCCAGCAGCAGAAAGAGCCCTCCCTACGAGCAGTACTTC
-	TRBV18	TRBJ2-2	-	CASSHVWTPSTGELFF	TGTGCCAGCTCCCACGTGTGGACCCCGAGCACCGGGGAGCTGTTTTTT
-	TRBV7-2	TRBJ2-3	-	CASSLAGYTDTQYF	TGTGCCAGCAGCTTAGCCGGCTACACAGATACGCAGTATTTT
-	TRBV7-6	TRBJ2-1	TRBD1	CASSLADRSNEQFF	TGTGCCAGCAGCTTAGCGGACAGGTCCAATGAGCAGTTCTTC
-	TRBV5-5	TRBJ1-6	TRBD1	CASSTTGTENSPLHF	TGTGCCAGCAGCACCACCGGGACAGAAAATTCACCCCTCCACTTT
-	TRBV20-1	TRBJ2-5	-	CSARVAGDQYF	TGCAGTGCTAGAGTAGCAGGGGACCAGTACTTC
few	TRBV30	TRBJ1-1	-	CAWSLGVGTEAFF	TGTGCCTGGAGTCTAGGGGTAGGCACTGAAGCTTTCTTT
-	TRBV19	TRBJ2-4	TRBD1	CASSQSDRVGKNIQYF	TGTGCCAGTAGCCAATCTGACAGGGTTGGCAAAAACATTCAGTACTTC
once	TRBV5-1	TRBJ2-3	-	CASSFTGASTDTQYF	TGCGCCAGCAGCTTCACCGGGGCGAGCACAGATACGCAGTATTTT
-	TRBV5-1	TRBJ2-2	TRBD1	CASSRRTGGGGELFF	TGCGCCAGCAGCCGACGGACAGGGGGAGGCGGGGAGCTGTTTTTT
once	TRBV7-3	TRBJ2-1	-	CASSLNSYNEQFF	TGTGCCAGCAGCTTAAACTCCTACAATGAGCAGTTCTTC
-	TRBV5-1	TRBJ1-1	-	CASSIQENTEAFF	TGCGCCAGCAGCATCCAGGAGAACACTGAAGCTTTCTTT
-	TRBV27	TRBJ2-2	-	CASSFVTRGAGELFF	TGTGCCAGCAGTTTTGTAACTAGAGGGGCCGGGGAGCTGTTTTTT
-	TRBV9	TRBJ1-3	-	CASSGSFGGNSGNTIYF	TGTGCCAGCAGCGGAAGTTTTGGGGGGAACTCTGGAAACACCATATATTTT
-	TRBV28	TRBJ1-6	-	CASSLGRVGINSPLHF	TGTGCCAGCAGTTTGGGCAGGGTCGGGATTAATTCACCCCTCCACTTT
-	TRBV7-2	TRBJ1-3	-	CASSPSGGTGNTIYF	TGTGCCAGCAGCCCGTCGGGGGGCACAGGAAACACCATATATTTT
few	TRBV5-5	TRBJ2-1	-	CASDYGSVGRLAFNEQFF	TGTGCCAGCGACTACGGTTCGGTCGGGCGGCTAGCGTTCAATGAGCAGTTCTTC
-	TRBV5-1	TRBJ1-6	TRBD1	CASSLSAGGVSPLHF	TGCGCCAGCAGCTTGTCGGCAGGGGGCGTCTCACCCCTCCACTTT
many	TRBV11-3	TRBJ2-1	TRBD2	CASSYGTSGRNEQFF	TGTGCCAGCAGCTATGGGACTAGCGGGAGAAATGAGCAGTTCTTC
-	TRBV5-1	TRBJ1-1	-	CASFTGAEAFF	TGCGCCAGCTTCACCGGGGCTGAAGCTTTCTTT
-	TRBV4-1	TRBJ2-3	-	CASSPSSGGGTDTQYF	TGCGCCAGCAGCCCCTCCTCGGGGGGCGGCACAGATACGCAGTATTTT
-	TRBV6-1	TRBJ2-7	-	CASRKDLTTYEQYF	TGTGCCAGCAGGAAAGACTTGACGACCTACGAGCAGTACTTC
-	TRBV21-1	TRBJ1-1	-	CASSKARGGTEAFF	TGTGCCAGCAGCAAAGCGCGGGGAGGCACTGAAGCTTTCTTT
-	TRBV30	TRBJ2-5	-	CAWSQSETQYF	TGTGCCTGGAGCCAGTCCGAGACCCAGTACTTC
-	TRBV29-1	TRBJ1-2	-	CSVGDQGYTF	TGCAGCGTTGGGGACCAAGGCTACACCTTC
-	TRBV7-9	TRBJ2-7	-	CASSLDTAYEQYF	TGTGCCAGCAGCTTAGATACTGCATACGAGCAGTACTTC
few	TRBV6-4	TRBJ2-3	TRBD2	CASSEAPLGGGPTDTQYF	TGTGCCAGCAGTGAGGCCCCCCTGGGCGGGGGGCCCACAGATACGCAGTATTTT
-	TRBV29-1	TRBJ1-2	-	CSVIIHGNGGYTF	TGCAGCGTAATCATACACGGGAATGGGGGCTACACCTTC
-	TRBV15	TRBJ1-1	-	CATSRGWDTEAFF	TGTGCCACCAGCAGGGGATGGGACACTGAAGCTTTCTTT